The 18 T cell receptor beta chains below were found in one sample sequenced in a study of regulatory T cells in long-lasting Graves disease. Time point: persistent/refractory GD, antithyroid drugs over 5 years with positive TRAb. Scientists built the TCR library using RNA that was extracted from PBMCs. In building TCR beta libraries, iRepertoire HTBI primers were used together with Arm-PCR of CDR3 regions. MiXCR, run by TCRdb on the multiplex PCR reads, gives a single entry per CDR3 protein. The table shows more than 650,000 distinct CDR3 sequences, with 30% occurring only once. This specimen was peripheral blood mononuclear cells (PBMCs), taken when the disease was refractory, from a patient treated with antithyroid drugs. The receptors were gathered from a female donor with Graves disease.

V and J are TRBV2 and TRBJ2-1; unclear D gene. The CDR3 loop spans 11 amino acids. V lost 5 bases and J lost 6, with 5 bases in between. Germline V CDR1 and CDR2: SNHLY, FYNNEI. The DNA of the CDR3 is TGTGCCAGCAGTAGGGTCAATGAGCAGTTCTTC. The encoded protein is CASSRVNEQFF.

The chain recombines TRBV7-3 with TRBJ1-1; unclear D gene. The ends were cut back, 7 bases at V and 1 base at J, with 10 bases in the middle. From germline, CDR1 is SGHTA and CDR2 FQGTGA. This CDR3 region has 13 residues. This CDR3 is CASKLDPNTEAFF. CDR3 nucleotides: TGTGCCAGCAAATTAGACCCGAACACTGAAGCTTTCTTT.

This clonotype was counted between two and nine times. This sequence joins TRBV27 and TRBJ1-5; tentatively, D is TRBD1 (5 bases). Looked up from germline, CDR1 is MNHEY and CDR2 is SMNVEV (reference sequence). This CDR3 has 14 amino acids. V lost 6 bases and J 5 bases, leaving 14 bases between the germline ends. The CDR3 here is CASRPGTDDQPQHF. CDR3 bases: TGTGCCAGCAGACCCGGGACTGATGATCAGCCCCAGCATTTT.

V and J are TRBV6-1 and TRBJ1-2, with no clear D. Deletions cut 6 bases from V and 7 bases from J, with 27 bases between. This CDR3 is built from 17 residues. Germline loops: CDR1 MNHNS, CDR2 SASEGT. This chain's CDR3 is CASRPHGPSHLLGGYTF. CDR3 coding DNA: TGTGCCAGCAGGCCTCACGGGCCGTCCCACCTTCTCGGTGGCTACACCTTC.

There are a few counts of this clonotype. This rearrangement joins TRBV20-1 to TRBJ2-4, with D tentatively TRBD2 (5 bases). CDR1 and CDR2 (germline): DFQATT, SNEGSKA (reference sequence). CDR3 length equals 16 residues. V was cut by 0 bases and J by 3 bases, with 15 bases left in between. The CDR3: CSARETGRADKNIQYF. CDR3 DNA: TGCAGTGCTAGAGAGACTGGTCGAGCGGACAAAAACATTCAGTACTTC.

This clonotype was picked up a small number of times. This chain connects TRBV27 to TRBJ1-5; a weak D match, TRBD1 (5 bases). The V and J ends lost 5 bases and 0 bases respectively, with 14 bases between them. The CDR3 length is 16 residues. Per germline, CDR1 MNHEY and CDR2 SMNVEV (reference sequence). In DNA form, the CDR3 reads TGTGCCAGCAGTCCCTCGGGAGGGGATAGCAATCAGCCCCAGCATTTT. This codes for CASSPSGGDSNQPQHF.

The chain carries TRBV12-3 or TRBV12-4 and TRBJ2-4; 7 bases are shared with TRBD2. The junction had 17 bases not matched to a gene; V was cut back by 3 bases and J by 9 bases. CDR3 length: 17 amino acids. The CDR3, as DNA: TGTGCCAGCAGTTTCGGCCCCGCCGATCGGGGGGACGGCATTCAGTACTTC. Its translation: CASSFGPADRGDGIQYF.

The chain has TRBV6-1 and TRBJ1-1; D may be TRBD1 (5 bases). V was trimmed by 7 bases and J by 3 bases, leaving 15 bases between them. This CDR3 spans 14 amino acids. Germline CDR1 reads MNHNS; CDR2 reads SASEGT. CDR3 bases: TGTGCCAGCACAAACCGGGGGTGGGACACTGAAGCTTTCTTT. Protein: CASTNRGWDTEAFF.

The rearrangement joins TRBV20-1 to TRBJ1-1; maybe TRBD1 (5 bases). The V end lost 7 bases, the J end lost 1 base, and 19 bases lay between the germline ends. Germline V gene data show CDR1 as DFQATT and CDR2 as SNEGSKA (reference sequence). This CDR3 region has 15 residues. CDR3 in amino acids: CSVPGRAGGNTEAFF. The CDR3 DNA follows: TGCAGTGTACCTGGCAGGGCGGGGGGGAACACTGAAGCTTTCTTT.

This chain joins TRBV20-1 and TRBJ2-7, with D possibly matching TRBD2 (5 bases). Trimming left V 4 bases short and J 0 bases short, with 7 bases between. The CDR3 runs 12 residues. Per the germline V gene, CDR1 is DFQATT and CDR2 is SNEGSKA (reference sequence). CDR3 nucleotide sequence: TGCAGTGCTAAGGGAGCCTCCTACGAGCAGTACTTC. The encoded protein is CSAKGASYEQYF.

The J gene is TRBJ2-5, the V gene TRBV12-3 or TRBV12-4, with D unresolved. V lost 3 bases and J lost 5, with 10 bases in between. The CDR3 has 13 amino acids. The CDR3 DNA reads as TGTGCCAGCAGTTTCGGGTTCTTGGAGACCCAGTACTTC. Protein product: CASSFGFLETQYF.

The genes are TRBV6-1 and TRBJ1-1; 9 bases are shared with TRBD1. The CDR3 sequence is 14 residues long. The germline V gene has CDR1 MNHNS and CDR2 SASEGT. V trimming: 6 bases; J trimming: 4 bases; junction bases outside the gene matches: 6. The CDR3 DNA follows: TGTGCCAGCAGGACAGGGGGGATTAGCACTGAAGCTTTCTTT. As protein: CASRTGGISTEAFF.

This clonotype was counted only a few times. The chain employs TRBV6-2 or TRBV6-3 and TRBJ2-5; 8 positions match TRBD2. Germline V gene sequence: CDR1 MNHEY, CDR2 SVGEGT. Trimming removed 7 bases from V and 1 base from J; junction bases left unmatched: 2. CDR3 length: 13 amino acids. DNA for the CDR3: TGTGCCAGCACCGGGAGGGTCCAAGAGACCCAGTACTTC. Encoded protein: CASTGRVQETQYF.

As for this clonotype: A read error may be the cause here, since a much bigger clone is one base away. V gene TRBV30 combines with J gene TRBJ1-2; D gene unclear. Germline-derived CDR1 and CDR2 are GTSNPN and SVGIG (reference sequence). The CDR3 is 11 amino acids. V was cut by 5 bases and J by 5 bases, with 9 bases left in between. This CDR3 reads CAWGGGYGYTF. DNA for the CDR3: TGTGCCTGGGGTGGTGGTTATGGCTACACCTTC. Supplemented by reference TRBV30 and TRBJ1-2, the full variable domain reads SQTIHQWPATLVQPVGSPLSLECTVEGTSNPNLYWYRQAAGRGLQLLFYSVGIGQISSEVPQNLSASRPQDRQFILSSKKLLLSDSGFYLCAWGGGYGYTFGSGTRLTVV.

The count of this clonotype is one. The rearrangement uses TRBV19 and TRBJ2-1; 7 nucleotides match TRBD1. Losses at the gene ends were 5 bases for V and 6 bases for J; bases not matched to a gene: 10. The CDR3 consists of 15 residues. CDR1 is LNHDA, CDR2 SQIVND, per germline (reference sequence). The CDR3 sequence is CASSFRTGWSNEQFF. The CDR3 DNA reads TGTGCCAGTAGTTTCCGGACAGGTTGGTCCAATGAGCAGTTCTTC.

This clonotype was found once. CDR3 residues: CSARDLSGQGSNYGYTF. CDR3 sequence (DNA): TGCAGTGCTAGAGATCTTTCTGGACAGGGGTCTAACTATGGCTACACCTTC. The chain couples TRBV20-1 to TRBJ1-2; 9 bases line up with TRBD1. The CDR3 has 17 amino acids. Germline V gives CDR1 DFQATT, CDR2 SNEGSKA (reference sequence). V was pared by 0 bases and J by 0 bases, with 8 bases of the junction left unmatched.

V and J are TRBV20-1 and TRBJ2-5, with 10 positions matching TRBD2. After removal of 5 bases from V and 3 bases from J, the junction contained 3 bases not matched to a gene. The CDR3 length is 13 residues. Germline-derived CDR1 and CDR2 are DFQATT and SNEGSKA (reference sequence). CDR3 amino acids: CSAYGTSEETQYF. DNA for the CDR3: TGCAGTGCTTACGGGACTAGCGAAGAGACCCAGTACTTC.

As for this clonotype: A read error is possible here, since a much larger clone lies one base away. J is TRBJ2-5 and V is TRBV6-2 or TRBV6-3, with TRBD1 matching 10 bases. This CDR3 comprises 15 residues. V lost 10 bases, J lost 1 base, and 9 bases stayed unmatched. Germline V gene data show CDR1 as MNHEY and CDR2 as SVGEGT. CDR3 sequence (DNA): TGTGCCAACGGGGGGACAGGGGACTTCCAAGAGACCCAGTACTTC. The encoded protein is CANGGTGDFQETQYF.